This T cell receptor beta chain was recovered during a study of blood T cell repertoires in COVID-19. Study information: Collection of acute and convalescent COVID-19 samples took place in the United States, Italy and Spain. Sources were T cells, B-cell-depleted T cells, or PBMCs; the material itself was cDNA or gDNA.

Using immunoSEQ multiplex PCR, the repertoire was profiled, and TCRdb retains in-frame clones only, with some absent. The profile shows fewer than 250,000 clones, about 85% of them singletons. Participants spanned ages about 18 to 90 years and resided in 20 to 30 US areas. Cohort 3 recovered donors had two negative PCRs, clearance, or symptom resolution. This CDR3 contains 12 residues. From germline, CDR1 is KGHSH and CDR2 LQKENI. V was shortened by 3 bases and J by 7 bases, with 9 bases between the two germline ends. The receptor comes from a man aged 30-40 years who had recovered from COVID-19. The source material was PBMCs or T cells enriched from blood (not recorded which). This chain joins TRBV18 and TRBJ1-1; D ambiguous. The CDR3 is CASSPPDFEAFF. The CDR3 nucleotides are TGTGCCAGCTCACCTCCCGACTTTGAAGCTTTCTTT.